This T cell receptor gamma chain was identified in a study of Vδ1+ human thymocytes. Points from the study as a whole: Despite high sort purity, about 20% of thymic T cell receptor delta sequences were Vdelta2. In the thymus, TRG and TRD repertoires looked highly polyclonal with Gaussian CDR3 lengths. Bulk repertoire data may be misinterpreted because of unexpected Vdelta2 sequences.

The template was reverse-transcribed extracted RNA. Multiplex PCR used pooled V-gene forward primers and a constant-region reverse primer to amplify CDR3s. TCRdb reapplied CATT to the multiplex PCR reads. The data contain about 22,000 gamma-chain clones, around 13% of them singletons. This clone was seen only a few times. The antigen remains undetermined. The identical CDR3 is also encoded by other nucleotide sequences in the sample. This CDR3 contains 13 residues. V lost 0 bases, J lost 5 bases, and 4 bases stayed unmatched. Per germline, CDR1 VTNTFY and CDR2 YDVSTARD (reference sequence). Purity of the sorted Vdelta1+ thymocytes ranged from 98% to 99.6%.

The receptor comes from a child under two years old who had congenital heart surgery. Source material: Vdelta1+ gamma-delta thymocytes from the thymus. Subset noted: FACS-sorted CD3+ TCRalphabeta- TCRVdelta1+ TCRVdelta2- thymocytes. The J gene is TRGJ1 or TRGJ2, the V gene TRGV3. CDR3 sequence reads: CATWDRLHYKKLF. CDR3 nucleotides: TGTGCCACCTGGGACAGGCTGCATTATAAGAAACTCTTT.